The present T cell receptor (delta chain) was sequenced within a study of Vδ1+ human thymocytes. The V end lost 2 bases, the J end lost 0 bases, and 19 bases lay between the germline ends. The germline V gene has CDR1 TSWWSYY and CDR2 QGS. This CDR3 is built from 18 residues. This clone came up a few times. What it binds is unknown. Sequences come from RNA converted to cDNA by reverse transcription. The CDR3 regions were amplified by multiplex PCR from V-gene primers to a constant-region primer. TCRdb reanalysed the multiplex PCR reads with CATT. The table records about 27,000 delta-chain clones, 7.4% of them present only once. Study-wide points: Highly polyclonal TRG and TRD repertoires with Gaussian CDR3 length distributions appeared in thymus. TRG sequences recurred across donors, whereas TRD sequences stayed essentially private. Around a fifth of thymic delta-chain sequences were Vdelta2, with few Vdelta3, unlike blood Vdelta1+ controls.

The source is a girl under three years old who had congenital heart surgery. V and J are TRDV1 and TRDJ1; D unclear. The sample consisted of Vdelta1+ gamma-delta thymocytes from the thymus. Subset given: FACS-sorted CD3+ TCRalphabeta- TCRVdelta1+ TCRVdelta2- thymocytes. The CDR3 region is CALGEWYHGSPDTDKLIF. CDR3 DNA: TGTGCTCTTGGGGAATGGTACCACGGGAGCCCGGACACCGATAAACTCATCTTT.